Listed here are 15 T cell receptor beta chains from one sample, sequenced in a study of cytomegalovirus exposure and HLA in healthy donors (dated by TCRdb to about 2017). The receptor library was made with the immunoSEQ multiplex PCR assay. TCRdb's version of the immuneACCESS table is confined to in-frame rearrangements and falls short of the full clone set. An unresolved V gene accounts for under half of the shortfall where checked; the remainder is of unknown origin. Across this sample there are about 130,000 clones, with about 88% seen only once. The ten largest clonotypes hold 0.95% to 1.5% of the sample. The sample comprised PBMCs. These receptors all come from a young woman in good health and CMV-seronegative.

The chain has TRBV5-8 and TRBJ1-4; D is possibly TRBD1 (6 bases). The germline V gene encodes CDR1 SGHTS and CDR2 YDEGEE. Trimming pared 0 bases from V and 4 bases from J, leaving 13 bases between. The CDR3 runs to 16 residues. This CDR3 reads CASSLGLDRNNEKLFF. As DNA, the CDR3 is TGTGCCAGCAGCTTGGGACTCGACAGGAATAATGAAAAACTGTTTTTT. Looking up the rest from reference TRBV5-8 and TRBJ1-4 gives the full variable domain: EAGVTQSPTHLIKTRGQQATLRCSPISGHTSVYWYQQALGLGLQFLLWYDEGEERNRGNFPPRFSGRQFPNYSSELNVNALELEDSALYLCASSLGLDRNNEKLFFGSGTQLSVL.

The chain joins TRBV5-6 to TRBJ1-1, with D tentatively TRBD1 (6 bases). CDR1 and CDR2 (germline): SGHDT, YYEEEE. The V end lost 4 bases, the J end lost 4 bases, and 11 bases lay between the germline ends. CDR3 length: 13 amino acids. CDR3: CASSRRGATEAFF. For the CDR3, the DNA is TGTGCCAGCAGCCGGCGGGGGGCCACTGAAGCTTTCTTT.

The CDR3 sequence: CASSSTAQGSHEQYF. CDR3 bases: TGTGCCAGCAGTTCTACGGCGCAGGGATCGCACGAGCAGTACTTC. This chain links TRBV6-5 with TRBJ2-7, with D perhaps TRBD1 (5 bases). CDR3 length: 15 residues. The V gene lost 4 bases and the J gene lost 5 bases, with 18 bases spanning the gap. Germline V gene lookup returns CDR1 MNHEY and CDR2 SVGAGI.

V and J are TRBV18 and TRBJ1-5, with D unresolved. The germline CDR1 and CDR2 sequences are KGHSH and LQKENI. The CDR3 consists of 15 residues. The V end was cut by 3 bases, the J end by 4 bases, with 13 bases between. CDR3 bases: TGTGCCAGCTCACCGTTGGAGATAAAGAATCAGCCCCAGCATTTT. Translating it yields CASSPLEIKNQPQHF.

This rearrangement joins TRBV6-1 to TRBJ1-2; D not certain. Germline V lookup: CDR1 MNHNS, CDR2 SASEGT. V was clipped by 6 bases and J by 2 bases, with 10 bases between them. The CDR3 contains 13 residues. CDR3 DNA sequence: TGTGCCAGCAGAGAAACACAGAACTATGGCTACACCTTC. The encoded protein is CASRETQNYGYTF.

The rearrangement uses TRBV6-6 and TRBJ2-7, with TRBD1 matching 9 bases. CDR1 and CDR2 from the germline V gene are MNHNY and SVGAGI (reference sequence). The CDR3 consists of 15 residues. Germline trimming cut 2 bases from V and 3 bases from J; bases unmatched to any gene: 5. The CDR3: CASSYQGQGIYEQYF. CDR3 nucleotides: TGTGCCAGCAGTTACCAGGGACAGGGTATCTACGAGCAGTACTTC.

The rearrangement uses TRBV11-3 and TRBJ2-3; 8 bases fit TRBD1. V trimming: 1 base; J trimming: 2 bases; junction bases outside the gene matches: 8. Germline-derived CDR1 and CDR2 are SGHNT and YENEEA. This CDR3 has 17 residues. The CDR3 spells CASSLGVDRGHTDTQYF. CDR3 sequence (DNA): TGTGCCAGCAGCTTAGGGGTCGACAGGGGACACACAGATACGCAGTATTTT.

The chain links TRBV7-3 to TRBJ2-5; a possible D gene is TRBD2 (6 bases). This CDR3 region has 14 residues. Germline V gives CDR1 SGHTA, CDR2 FQGTGA. V gave up 5 bases and J gave up 5 bases, with 15 bases separating them. Here the CDR3 DNA reads TGTGCCAGCAGCGCGGGACTTGCCGGCGAGACCCAGTACTTC. Its translation is CASSAGLAGETQYF.

The chain combines TRBV6-1 with TRBJ2-7, with 11 bases lining up with TRBD1. The CDR3 consists of 13 residues. In germline, CDR1 is MNHNS, CDR2 SASEGT. V was pared by 6 bases and J by 12 bases, with 10 bases of the junction left unmatched. The CDR3 sequence is CASRSDRGQWWYF. In DNA form, the CDR3 reads TGTGCCAGCAGATCGGACAGGGGGCAGTGGTGGTACTTC.

V is TRBV6-1 and J is TRBJ2-7; 7 nucleotides match TRBD1. V dropped 3 bases and J dropped 2; count of bases not matched to a gene: 7. Germline V gives CDR1 MNHNS, CDR2 SASEGT. The CDR3 has 15 residues. The CDR3 region has the DNA TGTGCCAGCAGTGAGGGGGCAGGGGGTCCCTACGAGCAGTACTTC. Its protein is CASSEGAGGPYEQYF.

On this clone itself: Sequence at one end of the junction differs from germline and may be a read error. This chain connects TRBV7-8 to TRBJ1-5, with D possibly TRBD1 on 6 matching bases. The CDR3 has 15 residues. Germline values: CDR1 SGHVS, CDR2 FQNEAQ. The CDR3 DNA follows: TGTGCCAGCACCTTAAGAGGGCAGGGGAATCAGCCCCAGCATTTT. Amino acid sequence: CASTLRGQGNQPQHF.

The table lists this clone with a few counts. J is TRBJ1-1 and V is TRBV7-8; D is undetermined. The V and J ends lost 7 bases and 1 base respectively, with 13 bases between them. The CDR3 spans 14 residues. Germline V lookup: CDR1 SGHVS, CDR2 FQNEAQ. CDR3 sequence: CASTNHRGNTEAFF. In DNA, the CDR3 is TGTGCCAGCACCAACCATCGGGGGAACACTGAAGCTTTCTTT.

The V call is TRBV4-1, the J call TRBJ2-1; the D is unclear. Germline assignment: CDR1 MGHRA and CDR2 YSYEKL. V shed 0 bases and J shed 9 bases, with 6 bases lying between them. The CDR3 runs to 12 residues. CDR3 residues: CASSQDPSEQFF. The CDR3 DNA reads TGCGCCAGCAGCCAAGATCCCAGTGAGCAGTTCTTC.

This sequence joins TRBV9 and TRBJ2-7; tentatively, D is TRBD2 (6 bases). The germline V gene encodes CDR1 SGDLS and CDR2 YYNGEE. The CDR3 has 15 residues. V was pared by 6 bases and J by 0 bases, with 16 bases between. The CDR3 region is CASTPGLLNSYEQYF. CDR3 DNA sequence: TGTGCCAGCACCCCGGGACTTCTGAACTCCTACGAGCAGTACTTC.

V gene TRBV15 combines with J gene TRBJ2-2, with TRBD1 matching over 12 bases. Unmatched junction bases numbered 21, after V lost 5 bases and J lost 5 bases. Germline V CDR1 and CDR2: LNHNV, YYDKDF (reference sequence). The CDR3 covers 21 residues. The CDR3 nucleotides are TGTGCCACCAGCCCTTACCGATTCGGGACAGGGGGCGAGGAGCGAACCGGGGAGCTGTTTTTT. Residues: CATSPYRFGTGGEERTGELFF.